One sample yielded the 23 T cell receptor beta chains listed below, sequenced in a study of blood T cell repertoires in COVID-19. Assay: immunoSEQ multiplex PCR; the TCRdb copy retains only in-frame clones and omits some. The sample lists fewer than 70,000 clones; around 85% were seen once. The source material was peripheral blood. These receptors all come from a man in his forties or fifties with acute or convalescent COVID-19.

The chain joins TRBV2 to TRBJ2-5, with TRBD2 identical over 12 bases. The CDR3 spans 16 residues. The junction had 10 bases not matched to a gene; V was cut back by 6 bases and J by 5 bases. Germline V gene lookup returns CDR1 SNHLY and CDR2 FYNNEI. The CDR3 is CASSPGTSGWRETQYF. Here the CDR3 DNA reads TGTGCCAGCAGCCCTGGGACTAGCGGGTGGAGGGAGACCCAGTACTTC.

As DNA, the CDR3 is TGTGCCAGCAGCTTAGACGGGGGACCAGACAATGAGCAGTTCTTC. As protein: CASSLDGGPDNEQFF. The chain employs TRBV7-9 and TRBJ2-1, with D tentatively TRBD2 (6 bases). Trimming took off 1 base at V and 5 bases at J, with 12 bases between the two ends. There are 15 residues in the CDR3. Germline V CDR1 and CDR2: SEHNR, FQNEAQ (reference sequence).

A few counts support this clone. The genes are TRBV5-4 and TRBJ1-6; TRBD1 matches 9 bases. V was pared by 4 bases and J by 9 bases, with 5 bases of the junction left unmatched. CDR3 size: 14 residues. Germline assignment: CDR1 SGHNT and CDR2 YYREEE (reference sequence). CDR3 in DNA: TGTGCCAGCAGCGGGGACAGGGAAAGTTCACCCCTCCACTTT. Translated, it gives CASSGDRESSPLHF.

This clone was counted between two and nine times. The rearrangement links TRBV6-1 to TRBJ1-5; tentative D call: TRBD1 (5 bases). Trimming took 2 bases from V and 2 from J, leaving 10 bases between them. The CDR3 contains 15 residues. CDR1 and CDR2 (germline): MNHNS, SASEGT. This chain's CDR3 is CASSESGHRNQPQHF. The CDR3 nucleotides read TGTGCCAGCAGTGAATCAGGGCATCGCAATCAGCCCCAGCATTTT.

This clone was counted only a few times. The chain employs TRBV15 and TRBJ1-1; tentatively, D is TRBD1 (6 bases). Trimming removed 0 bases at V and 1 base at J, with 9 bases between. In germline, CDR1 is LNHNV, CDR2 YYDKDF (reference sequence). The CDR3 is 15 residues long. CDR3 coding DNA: TGTGCCACCAGCAGAGACCGGACAGCGAACACTGAAGCTTTCTTT. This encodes CATSRDRTANTEAFF.

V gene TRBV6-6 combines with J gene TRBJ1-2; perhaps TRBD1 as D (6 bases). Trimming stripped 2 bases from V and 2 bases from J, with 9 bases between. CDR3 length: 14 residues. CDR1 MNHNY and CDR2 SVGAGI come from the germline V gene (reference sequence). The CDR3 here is CASSYGQPNYGYTF. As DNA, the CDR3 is TGTGCCAGCAGTTACGGACAGCCCAACTATGGCTACACCTTC.

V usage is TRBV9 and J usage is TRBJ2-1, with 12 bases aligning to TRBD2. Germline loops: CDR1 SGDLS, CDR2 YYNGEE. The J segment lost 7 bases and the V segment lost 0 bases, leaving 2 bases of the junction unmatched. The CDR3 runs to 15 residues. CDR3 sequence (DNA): TGTGCCAGCAGCGTAGGGACTAGCGGGGTGAATGAGCAGTTCTTC. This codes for CASSVGTSGVNEQFF.

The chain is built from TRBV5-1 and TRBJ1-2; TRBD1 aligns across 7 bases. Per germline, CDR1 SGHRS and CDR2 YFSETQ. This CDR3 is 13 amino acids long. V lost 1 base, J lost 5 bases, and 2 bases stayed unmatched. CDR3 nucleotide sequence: TGCGCCAGCAGCTTGACAGGGGATTATGGCTACACCTTC. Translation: CASSLTGDYGYTF.

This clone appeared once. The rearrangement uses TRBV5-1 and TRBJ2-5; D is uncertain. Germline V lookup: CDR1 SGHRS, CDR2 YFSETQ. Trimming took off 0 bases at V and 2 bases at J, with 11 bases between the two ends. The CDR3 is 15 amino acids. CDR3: CASSLDGWPQETQYF. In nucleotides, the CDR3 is TGCGCCAGCAGCTTGGATGGTTGGCCTCAAGAGACCCAGTACTTC.

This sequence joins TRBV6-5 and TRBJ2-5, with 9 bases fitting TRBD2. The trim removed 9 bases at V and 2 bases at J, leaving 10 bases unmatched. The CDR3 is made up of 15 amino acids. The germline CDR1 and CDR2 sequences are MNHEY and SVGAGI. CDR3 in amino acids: CASNLVAGEQETQYF. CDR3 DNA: TGTGCCAGTAACCTTGTAGCGGGGGAGCAAGAGACCCAGTACTTC.

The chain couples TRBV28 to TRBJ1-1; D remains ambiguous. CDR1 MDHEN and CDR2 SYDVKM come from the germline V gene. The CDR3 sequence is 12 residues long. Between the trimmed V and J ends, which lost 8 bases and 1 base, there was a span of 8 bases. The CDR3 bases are TGTGCCAGCTACTATTCGAACACTGAAGCTTTCTTT. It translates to CASYYSNTEAFF.

The CDR3 is CASSIGGRGDISNQPQHF. CDR3 nucleotides: TGTGCCAGTAGTATAGGTGGCAGGGGGGATATTAGCAATCAGCCCCAGCATTTT. The chain links TRBV19 to TRBJ1-5; 7 positions agree with TRBD1. The CDR3 spans 18 residues. In germline, CDR1 is LNHDA, CDR2 SQIVND (reference sequence). V trimming: 1 base; J trimming: 0 bases; junction bases outside the gene matches: 9.

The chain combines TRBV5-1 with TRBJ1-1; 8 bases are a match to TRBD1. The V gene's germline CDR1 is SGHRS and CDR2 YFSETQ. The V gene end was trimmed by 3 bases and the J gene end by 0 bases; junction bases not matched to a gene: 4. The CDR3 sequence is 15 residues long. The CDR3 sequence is CASSSTGVMNTEAFF. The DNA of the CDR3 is TGCGCCAGCAGCTCGACAGGGGTAATGAACACTGAAGCTTTCTTT.

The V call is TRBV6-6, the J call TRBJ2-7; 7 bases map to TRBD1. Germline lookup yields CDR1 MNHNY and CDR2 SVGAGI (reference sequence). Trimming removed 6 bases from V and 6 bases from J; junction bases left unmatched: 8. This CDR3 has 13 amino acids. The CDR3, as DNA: TGTGCCAGCAGCTGGGGACAGAGGGCCGAGCAGTACGTC. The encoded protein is CASSWGQRAEQYV.

The CDR3 is CASSDPLAGGYNEQFF. Written as DNA, the CDR3 is TGTGCCAGCAGTGATCCTCTAGCGGGGGGCTACAATGAGCAGTTCTTC. The chain joins TRBV6-1 to TRBJ2-1, with 11 bases identical to TRBD2. V dropped 3 bases and J dropped 3; count of bases not matched to a gene: 4. The germline CDR1 and CDR2 sequences are MNHNS and SASEGT. CDR3 length: 16 residues.

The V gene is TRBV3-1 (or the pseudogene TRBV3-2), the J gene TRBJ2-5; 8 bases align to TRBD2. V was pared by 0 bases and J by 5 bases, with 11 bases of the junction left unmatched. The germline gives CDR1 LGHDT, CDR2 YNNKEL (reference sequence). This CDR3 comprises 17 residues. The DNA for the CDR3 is TGTGCCAGCAGCCAAGATAGGCTAGCGGGCCCGTGGGAGACCCAGTACTTC. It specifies CASSQDRLAGPWETQYF.

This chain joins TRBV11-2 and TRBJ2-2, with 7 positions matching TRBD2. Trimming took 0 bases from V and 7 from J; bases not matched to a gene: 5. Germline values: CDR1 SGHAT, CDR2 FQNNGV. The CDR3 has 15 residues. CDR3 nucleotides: TGTGCCAGCAGCTTAGATGTCGGGGGGTACGGGGAGCTGTTTTTT. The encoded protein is CASSLDVGGYGELFF.

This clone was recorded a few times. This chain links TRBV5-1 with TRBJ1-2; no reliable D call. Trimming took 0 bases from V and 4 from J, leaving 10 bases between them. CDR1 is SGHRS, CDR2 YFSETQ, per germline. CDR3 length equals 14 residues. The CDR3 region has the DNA TGCGCCAGCAGCTTGGCCACAGAGCCCTATGGCTACACCTTC. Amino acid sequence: CASSLATEPYGYTF.

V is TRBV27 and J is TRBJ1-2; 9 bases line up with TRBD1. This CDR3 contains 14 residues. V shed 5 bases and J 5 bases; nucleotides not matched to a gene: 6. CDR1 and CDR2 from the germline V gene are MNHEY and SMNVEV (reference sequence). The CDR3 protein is CASSPSDRGYGYTF. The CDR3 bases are TGTGCCAGCAGTCCCTCGGACAGGGGATATGGCTACACCTTC.

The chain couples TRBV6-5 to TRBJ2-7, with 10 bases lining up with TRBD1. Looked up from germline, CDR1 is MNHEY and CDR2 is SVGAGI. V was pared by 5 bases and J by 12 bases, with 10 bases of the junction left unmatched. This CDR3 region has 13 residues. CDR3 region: CASSNPGTGVTYV. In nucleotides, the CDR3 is TGTGCCAGCAGTAACCCCGGGACAGGGGTAACGTACGTC.

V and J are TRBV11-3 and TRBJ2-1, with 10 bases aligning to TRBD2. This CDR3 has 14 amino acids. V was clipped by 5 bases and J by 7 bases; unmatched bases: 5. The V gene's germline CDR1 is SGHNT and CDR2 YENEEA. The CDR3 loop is CASSAGTSVNEQFF. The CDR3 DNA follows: TGTGCCAGCAGCGCCGGGACTAGCGTAAATGAGCAGTTCTTC.

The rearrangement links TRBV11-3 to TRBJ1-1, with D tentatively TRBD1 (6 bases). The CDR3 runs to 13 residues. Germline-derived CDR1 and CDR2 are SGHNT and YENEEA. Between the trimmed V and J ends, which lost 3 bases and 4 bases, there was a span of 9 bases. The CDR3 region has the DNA TGTGCCAGCAGCTTCCGACAGGCCACTGAAGCTTTCTTT. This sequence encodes CASSFRQATEAFF.

CDR3: CASSLASGANTGELFF. CDR3 DNA: TGTGCCAGCAGCCTGGCTAGCGGGGCAAACACCGGGGAGCTGTTTTTT. The chain joins TRBV7-8 to TRBJ2-2; 9 positions agree with TRBD2. With V trimmed by 5 bases and J by 2 bases, 6 bases remained unmatched. Germline assignment: CDR1 SGHVS and CDR2 FQNEAQ. This CDR3 has 16 residues.